These T cell receptor beta chains were read from a single sample in a study of T cells in localized non-small cell lung cancer. Repertoires were generated with immunoSEQ multiplex PCR, while TCRdb's copy carries only in-frame clones and drops some. This sample carries approximately 240 clones, approximately 24% of them seen once, and the ten largest clones take over 12%. The source was lung tumor tissue, collected before any cancer treatment. Receptors originate from a male donor aged 60 or older with stage II lung adenocarcinoma. The CDR3 runs from the conserved cysteine through the conserved F or W. The D gene is left open where the match is weak. The size entry is marked missing in some rows and otherwise reads once, few, many or a size class.

d_call j_call clone_size v_call cdr3_aa cdr3_nt
NA TRBJ2-7 NA TRBV9 CAARDGVGWEQYF TGTGCCGCCCGGGACGGGGTTGGCTGGGAGCAGTACTTC
NA TRBJ2-1 NA TRBV9 CASSVLSYNEQFF TGTGCCAGCAGTGTCCTCTCCTACAATGAGCAGTTCTTC
NA TRBJ2-7 few TRBV9 CASSEGGGLYEQYF TGTGCCAGCTCCGAGGGAGGGGGTCTCTACGAGCAGTACTTC
NA TRBJ1-4 few TRBV6-7 CASSEALGLKLFF TGTGCCAGCAGTGAAGCGCTGGGTTTAAAACTGTTTTTT
NA TRBJ1-1 NA TRBV6-8 CASSYTRGGAGEAFF TGTGCCAGCAGTTACACCCGCGGGGGGGCGGGTGAAGCTTTCTTT
NA TRBJ2-7 once TRBV29-1 CSVENPGGEQYF TGCAGCGTTGAAAACCCGGGTGGCGAGCAGTACTTC
NA TRBJ2-3 few TRBV6-8 CASASGRASTDTQYF TGTGCCAGCGCCTCCGGGCGAGCTAGCACAGATACGCAGTATTTT
NA TRBJ2-3 NA TRBV7-5 CASSLQGDTDTQYF TGTGCCAGCAGCTTACAGGGGGACACAGATACGCAGTATTTT